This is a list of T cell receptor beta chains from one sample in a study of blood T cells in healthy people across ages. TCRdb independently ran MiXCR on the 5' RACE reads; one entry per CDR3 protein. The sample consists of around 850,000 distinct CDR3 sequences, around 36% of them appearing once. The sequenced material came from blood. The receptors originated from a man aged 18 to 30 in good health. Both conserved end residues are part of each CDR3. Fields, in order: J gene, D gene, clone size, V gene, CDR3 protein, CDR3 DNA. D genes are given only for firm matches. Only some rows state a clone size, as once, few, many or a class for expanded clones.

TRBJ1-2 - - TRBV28 CASSVNRVNYGYTF TGTGCCAGCAGTGTAAACAGGGTTAATTATGGCTACACCTTC
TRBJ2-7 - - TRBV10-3 CASGRQYEQYF TGTGCCAGCGGAAGACAGTACGAGCAGTACTTC
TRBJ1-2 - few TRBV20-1 CSASHDNYGYTF TGCAGTGCTAGTCACGACAACTATGGCTACACCTTC
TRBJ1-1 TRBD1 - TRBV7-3 CASSPTGPHTEAFF TGTGCCAGCAGCCCGACAGGGCCCCACACTGAAGCTTTCTTT
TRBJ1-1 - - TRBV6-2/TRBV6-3 CASGRRTANTEAFF TGTGCCAGCGGACGGAGGACAGCGAACACTGAAGCTTTCTTT
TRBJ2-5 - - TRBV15 CATNQDGLREQYF TGTGCCACCAACCAGGACGGCCTGAGGGAGCAGTACTTC
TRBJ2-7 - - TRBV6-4 CASSDSYLSYEQYF TGTGCCAGCAGTGACTCGTACCTCTCCTACGAGCAGTACTTC
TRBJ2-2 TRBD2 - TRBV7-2 CASSQREGSTGELFF TGTGCCAGCAGCCAACGGGAGGGCTCCACCGGGGAGCTGTTTTTT
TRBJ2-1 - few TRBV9 CASGRPTSSYNEQFF TGTGCCAGCGGAAGACCAACTAGCTCCTACAATGAGCAGTTCTTC
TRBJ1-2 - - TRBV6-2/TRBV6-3 CASKGPMGYGYTF TGTGCCAGCAAAGGCCCTATGGGCTATGGCTACACCTTC
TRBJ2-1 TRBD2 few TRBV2 CASSGAKQTSGLTNEQFF TGTGCCAGCAGTGGGGCGAAGCAGACTAGCGGTTTGACTAATGAGCAGTTCTTC
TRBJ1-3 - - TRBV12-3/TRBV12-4 CASSLGGRNTIYF TGTGCCAGCAGTTTAGGGGGGCGAAACACCATATATTTT
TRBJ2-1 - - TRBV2 CASSSSPGLYNEQFF TGTGCCAGCAGTTCCTCTCCGGGGCTCTACAATGAGCAGTTCTTC
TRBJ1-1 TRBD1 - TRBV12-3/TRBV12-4 CASSDRDRGAMNTEAFF TGTGCCAGCAGTGACCGGGACAGGGGGGCTATGAACACTGAAGCTTTCTTT
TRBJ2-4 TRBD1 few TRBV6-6 CASSSGTTGAKNIQYF TGTGCCAGCAGTTCAGGGACGACAGGGGCCAAAAACATTCAGTACTTC
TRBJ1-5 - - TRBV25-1 CASSERGNQPQHF TGTGCCAGCAGTGAAAGGGGCAATCAGCCCCAGCATTTT
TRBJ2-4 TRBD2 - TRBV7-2 CASSFWRESVAKNIQYF TGTGCCAGCAGCTTCTGGCGGGAGAGCGTAGCCAAAAACATTCAGTACTTC
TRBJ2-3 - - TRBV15 CATSRKRDGTSTDTQYF TGTGCCACCAGCAGAAAACGGGACGGAACTAGCACAGATACGCAGTATTTT
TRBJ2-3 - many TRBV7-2 CASSPGSADTQYF TGTGCCAGCAGCCCAGGATCCGCGGATACGCAGTATTTT
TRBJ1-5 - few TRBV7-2 CASSLVKGEPQHF TGTGCCAGCAGCTTAGTAAAGGGGGAGCCCCAGCATTTT
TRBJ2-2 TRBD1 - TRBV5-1 CASSLELTGGTGELFF TGCGCCAGCAGCTTGGAGTTGACAGGGGGCACCGGGGAGCTGTTTTTT
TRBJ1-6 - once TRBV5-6 CASSPIGGTLEAPLHF TGTGCCAGCAGCCCTATAGGCGGGACCTTAGAAGCACCCCTCCACTTT
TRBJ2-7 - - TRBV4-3 CASSQQFGTLDEQYF TGCGCCAGCAGCCAACAGTTCGGGACCCTTGACGAGCAGTACTTC
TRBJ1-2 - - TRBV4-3 CANSQGRGYNYGYTF TGCGCCAACAGCCAAGGGCGGGGGTATAACTATGGCTACACCTTC
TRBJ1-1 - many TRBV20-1 CSANQPPMNTEAFF TGCAGTGCTAACCAGCCTCCGATGAACACTGAAGCTTTCTTT
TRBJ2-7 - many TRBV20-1 CSAEQGSYEQYF TGCAGTGCCGAACAGGGATCCTACGAGCAGTACTTC